These 14 T cell receptor beta chains were all obtained from the same sample, sequenced in a study of shared clonotypes between healthy human individuals. Using immunoSEQ multiplex PCR, the repertoire was profiled, and TCRdb retains in-frame clones only, with some absent. The sample includes approximately 2.5 million clones, more than 90% of them seen just once. Specimen: naive CD4+ T cells sorted from blood. Stated subset: CD45RA+ positively selected. Receptors originate from a man younger than 30 in good health.

The chain uses TRBV19 and TRBJ1-5; D is unresolved. CDR3 length: 13 amino acids. Trimming took off 10 bases at V and 4 bases at J, with 14 bases between the two ends. Germline V lookup: CDR1 LNHDA, CDR2 SQIVND (reference sequence). The CDR3 sequence is CATEDFSNQPQHF. The CDR3 region has the DNA TGTGCCACCGAAGACTTCTCGAATCAGCCCCAGCATTTT.

The chain employs TRBV4-1 and TRBJ2-2; D perhaps matches TRBD1 (5 bases). Germline lookup yields CDR1 MGHRA and CDR2 YSYEKL. The V end was cut by 2 bases, the J end by 2 bases, with 12 bases between. The CDR3 spans 16 residues. CDR3 coding DNA: TGCGCCAGCAGCCAATCCGAGACAGCAAACACCGGGGAGCTGTTTTTT. This encodes CASSQSETANTGELFF.

The V call is TRBV2, the J call TRBJ2-6, with TRBD1 matching over 7 bases. The germline V gene encodes CDR1 SNHLY and CDR2 FYNNEI. The CDR3 is 16 amino acids. Trimming at V came to 9 bases and at J to 4 bases, leaving 12 bases not matched to a gene. CDR3 DNA: TGTGCCAGTCTGCAGGACAGGACACGAGGGGCCAACGTCCTGACTTTC. Its protein is CASLQDRTRGANVLTF.

The chain is built from TRBV11-3 and TRBJ1-4, with 7 bases that match TRBD1. The CDR3 runs 16 residues. The V gene's germline CDR1 is SGHNT and CDR2 YENEEA. J was trimmed by 7 bases and V by 0 bases; bases with no gene match: 8. CDR3 sequence: CASSLDQGEGSEKLFF. CDR3 DNA sequence: TGTGCCAGCAGCTTAGATCAGGGGGAGGGGAGTGAAAAACTGTTTTTT.

The chain links TRBV4-1 to TRBJ1-5; D call uncertain. V was clipped by 1 base and J by 3 bases, with 10 bases between them. Germline loops: CDR1 MGHRA, CDR2 YSYEKL. The CDR3 is made up of 15 amino acids. The chain's CDR3 is CASSQGLVPNQPQHF. The DNA of the CDR3 is TGCGCCAGCAGCCAAGGTTTGGTCCCCAATCAGCCCCAGCATTTT.

This chain links TRBV19 with TRBJ2-7; D is ambiguous. Germline V lookup: CDR1 LNHDA, CDR2 SQIVND (reference sequence). V was shortened by 4 bases and J by 2 bases, with 9 bases between the two germline ends. CDR3 length equals 13 residues. In DNA form, the CDR3 reads TGTGCCAGTAGTACCGCGATTACCTACGAGCAGTACTTC. Translating gives CASSTAITYEQYF.

The chain employs TRBV11-2 and TRBJ2-1; D tentatively reads TRBD1 or TRBD2 (5 bases each). The germline V and J ends were trimmed by 3 bases and 0 bases, with 9 bases remaining between them. The germline V gene encodes CDR1 SGHAT and CDR2 FQNNGV. This CDR3 comprises 15 residues. CDR3 DNA: TGTGCCAGCAGCTTGGGGACCGTCTCCTACAATGAGCAGTTCTTC. It specifies CASSLGTVSYNEQFF.

This chain connects TRBV5-1 to TRBJ1-2, with D uncertain. Per germline, CDR1 SGHRS and CDR2 YFSETQ. CDR3 length equals 12 residues. V lost 5 bases, J lost 3 bases, and 8 bases lay in between. The CDR3 DNA follows: TGCGCCAGCAGTAACGGAGACTATGGCTACACCTTC. Its protein product is CASSNGDYGYTF.

The chain employs TRBV30 and TRBJ2-3; no clear D gene. Germline V gene lookup returns CDR1 GTSNPN and CDR2 SVGIG (reference sequence). V was clipped by 2 bases and J by 8 bases, with 11 bases between them. This CDR3 spans 12 amino acids. The CDR3 here is CAWSRLQGTQYF. The DNA for the CDR3 is TGTGCCTGGAGTCGGCTGCAAGGTACGCAGTATTTT.

This clone showed up just a few times. The chain recombines TRBV11-2 with TRBJ2-7; a weak D match, TRBD2 (5 bases). V dropped 0 bases and J dropped 0 bases, with 9 bases sitting between them. The CDR3 runs to 15 residues. From germline, CDR1 is SGHAT and CDR2 FQNNGV. CDR3 sequence (DNA): TGTGCCAGCAGCTTAGAGAGGGCGGGCTCCTACGAGCAGTACTTC. It yields the protein CASSLERAGSYEQYF.

This chain uses TRBV6-5 with TRBJ1-4; D possibly corresponds to TRBD1 (5 bases). Trimming cost V 5 bases and J 7 bases, with 14 bases left between them. The CDR3 extends over 14 amino acids. Germline V gene lookup returns CDR1 MNHEY and CDR2 SVGAGI. Here the CDR3 DNA reads TGTGCCAGCAGTCAGGACAATTGGGGTGAAAAACTGTTTTTT. This encodes CASSQDNWGEKLFF.

This clone has only one observation. The V call is TRBV29-1, the J call TRBJ2-2; no clear D gene. This CDR3 is built from 13 residues. The ends were cut back, 8 bases at V and 7 bases at J, with 17 bases in the middle. Per germline, CDR1 SQVTM and CDR2 ANQGSEA. This CDR3 reads CSLHAEKIGELFF. CDR3 sequence (DNA): TGCAGCCTCCATGCAGAGAAGATCGGGGAGCTGTTTTTT.

The V and J genes are TRBV5-1 and TRBJ1-2; TRBD1 agrees at 7 bases. Unmatched junction bases numbered 9, after V lost 5 bases and J lost 2 bases. Looked up from germline, CDR1 is SGHRS and CDR2 is YFSETQ. The CDR3 runs 15 residues. In DNA form, the CDR3 reads TGCGCCAGCAGTGAGTTGGGACAGCGGAACTATGGCTACACCTTC. This sequence encodes CASSELGQRNYGYTF.

V and J are TRBV5-1 and TRBJ2-2, with D possibly TRBD2 on 5 matching bases. Germline V gives CDR1 SGHRS, CDR2 YFSETQ. CDR3 length: 16 amino acids. V was clipped by 0 bases and J by 5 bases, with 14 bases between them. CDR3 DNA: TGCGCCAGCAGCTTGGCAGCGGATGTACGGACCGGGGAGCTGTTTTTT. Translation gives CASSLAADVRTGELFF.